These 30 T cell receptor beta chains came from one sample sequenced in a study of early T cells in non-severe SARS-CoV-2 infection. TCRdb independently ran MiXCR on the 5' RACE reads; one entry per CDR3 protein. In the table there are tens of thousands of distinct CDR3 sequences, around 12% of which are singletons. Material for sequencing was whole blood. The receptors originated from an adult who was a healthcare worker with PCR-confirmed SARS-CoV-2 infection or an uninfected control (not recorded which).

V is TRBV7-3 and J is TRBJ2-7; D is perhaps TRBD2 (6 bases). V gave up 2 bases and J gave up 3 bases, with 11 bases separating them. Germline values: CDR1 SGHTA, CDR2 FQGTGA. The CDR3 sequence is 14 residues long. The CDR3 sequence: CASSLSASDYEQYF. As DNA, the CDR3 is TGTGCCAGCAGCTTATCAGCTAGCGACTACGAGCAGTACTTC.

The V call is TRBV6-1, the J call TRBJ2-7, with 15 bases aligning to TRBD2. CDR1 and CDR2 from the germline V gene are MNHNS and SASEGT. Losses at the gene ends were 6 bases for V and 2 bases for J; bases not matched to a gene: 11. There are 18 residues in the CDR3. The CDR3 DNA follows: TGTGCCAGCAGCCCGGGACTAGCGGGAGGAGTTATACCCTACGAGCAGTACTTC. Protein sequence: CASSPGLAGGVIPYEQYF.

V is TRBV6-1 and J is TRBJ2-5, with a possible D match to TRBD1 (6 bases). Trimming removed 4 bases at V and 6 bases at J, with 12 bases between. Germline V gene sequence: CDR1 MNHNS, CDR2 SASEGT. This CDR3 region has 13 residues. CDR3 residues: CASSVGQGQTQYF. The CDR3 bases are TGTGCCAGCAGTGTAGGGCAGGGGCAGACCCAGTACTTC.

This clonotype was picked up one time. The J gene is TRBJ2-1, the V gene TRBV19; 8 bases are shared with TRBD1. This CDR3 contains 13 residues. In germline, CDR1 is LNHDA, CDR2 SQIVND (reference sequence). The V segment lost 10 bases and the J segment 6 bases; nucleotides outside the gene matches: 8. The CDR3, as DNA: TGTGCCACATCAAGAGACAGGGGCAATGAGCAGTTCTTC. It codes for CATSRDRGNEQFF.

This clonotype appeared many times. The chain links TRBV3-1 to TRBJ2-7, with D possibly being TRBD2 (5 bases). The CDR3 has 12 residues. Germline V lookup: CDR1 LGHDT, CDR2 YNNKEL (reference sequence). The germline V and J ends were trimmed by 4 bases and 3 bases, with 7 bases remaining between them. For the CDR3, the DNA is TGTGCCAGCAGCCGCCGGGGCTACGAGCAGTACTTC. Translation gives CASSRRGYEQYF.

This clonotype showed up many times. V and J are TRBV27 and TRBJ1-1, with D unresolved. Trimming took off 11 bases at V and 3 bases at J, with 19 bases between the two ends. Germline V gives CDR1 MNHEY, CDR2 SMNVEV (reference sequence). This CDR3 spans 14 amino acids. Here the CDR3 reads CARRRSEKDTEAFF. CDR3 DNA: TGTGCCCGGAGGAGGTCGGAAAAGGACACTGAAGCTTTCTTT.

This clonotype appeared a few times. V and J are TRBV7-3 and TRBJ1-1; no reliable D call. V lost 2 bases to trimming and J lost 2 bases, with 6 bases between them. Germline CDR1 and CDR2: SGHTA and FQGTGA. The CDR3 is made up of 13 amino acids. In nucleotides, the CDR3 is TGTGCCAGCAGCTTACATAGAAACACTGAAGCTTTCTTT. It specifies CASSLHRNTEAFF.

The rearrangement joins TRBV28 to TRBJ2-1, with D unresolved. The germline CDR1 and CDR2 sequences are MDHEN and SYDVKM. There are 15 residues in the CDR3. Trimming removed 6 bases at V and 4 bases at J, with 16 bases between. The CDR3 nucleotides read TGTGCCAGCAGCGGTGGGGTTATTGAATACAATGAGCAGTTCTTC. Its translation is CASSGGVIEYNEQFF.

The V gene is TRBV18, the J gene TRBJ1-1; unclear D gene. The V end was cut by 6 bases, the J end by 4 bases, with 15 bases between. Germline CDR1 reads KGHSH; CDR2 reads LQKENI. The CDR3 runs 14 residues. The CDR3 spells CASSESVYSTEAFF. For the CDR3, the DNA is TGTGCCAGCTCCGAATCGGTATATAGCACTGAAGCTTTCTTT.

This rearrangement joins TRBV12-3 or TRBV12-4 to TRBJ1-2; 8 bases agree with TRBD1. This CDR3 region has 15 residues. V was clipped by 5 bases and J by 2 bases; unmatched bases: 7. Here the CDR3 reads CASSLQDRVNYGYTF. The CDR3, as DNA: TGTGCCAGCAGTCTTCAGGACAGGGTAAACTATGGCTACACCTTC.

Here the CDR3 DNA reads TGTGCCAGCAGTCACCTCCCGGTCAGGTTCGGGGAGACCCAGTACTTC. Translated: CASSHLPVRFGETQYF. J is TRBJ2-5 and V is TRBV27; D remains ambiguous. This CDR3 has 16 residues. Trimming removed 5 bases from V and 5 bases from J, with 21 bases in between. Germline CDR1 is MNHEY and CDR2 is SMNVEV (reference sequence).

The chain carries TRBV4-1 and TRBJ2-3, with TRBD1 identical over 9 bases. The CDR3 has 18 residues. With V trimmed by 3 bases and J by 2 bases, 12 bases remained unmatched. Per germline, CDR1 MGHRA and CDR2 YSYEKL. The CDR3 is CASSQVHAGTGNTDTQYF. CDR3 in DNA: TGCGCCAGCAGCCAGGTACACGCCGGGACAGGGAACACAGATACGCAGTATTTT.

The V gene is TRBV2, the J gene TRBJ2-3; 8 positions agree with TRBD1. The V segment lost 4 bases and the J segment 4 bases; nucleotides outside the gene matches: 4. The CDR3 has 14 residues. Looked up from germline, CDR1 is SNHLY and CDR2 is FYNNEI. CDR3 loop: CASSGGRGPDTQYF. In nucleotides, the CDR3 is TGTGCCAGCAGTGGCGGCAGGGGGCCAGATACGCAGTATTTT.

This clonotype turned up a few times. The CDR3 DNA sequence: TGTGCCACCAGTGATTTGCAACGGGAGAACACCGGGGAGCTGTTTTTT. This translates into CATSDLQRENTGELFF. The chain combines TRBV24-1 with TRBJ2-2; TRBD2 might be the D (5 bases). The V end lost 0 bases, the J end lost 1 base, and 8 bases lay between the germline ends. This CDR3 spans 16 amino acids. The germline CDR1 and CDR2 sequences are KGHDR and SFDVKD.

The V and J genes are TRBV3-1 and TRBJ1-6; D is uncertain. Germline V CDR1 and CDR2: LGHDT, YNNKEL (reference sequence). This CDR3 has 14 amino acids. V lost 1 base and J 5 bases, leaving 6 bases between the germline ends. The CDR3 loop reads CASSQGHNNSPLHF. The CDR3 coding sequence is TGTGCCAGCAGCCAAGGCCACAATAATTCACCCCTCCACTTT.

This clonotype qualifies as medium-sized. This chain connects TRBV2 to TRBJ1-2; no clear D. The CDR3 runs to 13 residues. Trimming cost V 7 bases and J 7 bases, with 16 bases left between them. The germline CDR1 and CDR2 sequences are SNHLY and FYNNEI. The CDR3 protein is CASILPGMGGYTF. DNA of the CDR3: TGTGCCAGCATCCTCCCTGGAATGGGTGGCTACACCTTC.

This clonotype was seen repeatedly, ten times or more. Written as DNA, the CDR3 is TGTGCCAGCAGTACCGTCTACATCCGGGACATCGGTGGAAACACCATATATTTT. Its protein product is CASSTVYIRDIGGNTIYF. The chain recombines TRBV6-6 with TRBJ1-3; possibly TRBD1 for D (6 bases). Germline CDR1 is MNHNY and CDR2 is SVGAGI (reference sequence). The CDR3 consists of 18 residues. V lost 5 bases and J lost 3, with 23 bases in between.

The chain is built from TRBV28 and TRBJ2-3; 9 nucleotides agree with TRBD1. The V segment lost 4 bases and the J segment 5 bases; nucleotides outside the gene matches: 7. Germline CDR1 MDHEN, CDR2 SYDVKM. The CDR3 consists of 15 residues. The CDR3 spells CASSSVGQGGDTQYF. CDR3 nucleotide sequence: TGTGCCAGCAGTTCCGTGGGACAGGGAGGAGATACGCAGTATTTT.

V and J are TRBV5-1 and TRBJ2-7; D not resolved. The CDR3 totals 14 residues. V lost 0 bases and J lost 3, with 10 bases in between. CDR1 and CDR2 (germline): SGHRS, YFSETQ. In nucleotides, the CDR3 is TGCGCCAGCAGCTTGGCCTCCGGCCACTACGAGCAGTACTTC. It is translated as CASSLASGHYEQYF.

This clonotype turned up a few times. The chain couples TRBV9 to TRBJ2-1; the match to TRBD2 covers 10 bases. The CDR3 length is 14 residues. CDR1 and CDR2 from the germline V gene are SGDLS and YYNGEE. Losses at the gene ends were 3 bases for V and 8 bases for J; bases not matched to a gene: 5. The DNA for the CDR3 is TGTGCCAGCAGCGGGACTAGCGGAAAACATGAGCAGTTCTTC. This translates into CASSGTSGKHEQFF.

This clonotype was found many times. The genes are TRBV7-8 and TRBJ2-6; D gene uncertain. CDR1 and CDR2 from the germline V gene are SGHVS and FQNEAQ. Trimming shortened V by 1 base and J by 0 bases, and 4 bases separated the two germline ends. CDR3 length equals 15 residues. CDR3 nucleotides: TGTGCCAGCAGCTTAGGGCACTCTGGGGCCAACGTCCTGACTTTC. It encodes CASSLGHSGANVLTF.

This clonotype was counted between two and nine times. J is TRBJ2-3 and V is TRBV6-5; 9 positions match TRBD2. V lost 7 bases, J lost 4 bases, and 6 bases stayed unmatched. Germline lookup yields CDR1 MNHEY and CDR2 SVGAGI. The CDR3 is made up of 14 amino acids. The CDR3 sequence is CASNSGTSSDTQYF. The CDR3 DNA reads TGTGCCAGCAATTCCGGGACTAGCTCAGATACGCAGTATTTT.

J is TRBJ2-3 and V is TRBV28; 11 positions agree with TRBD2. CDR1 and CDR2 from the germline V gene are MDHEN and SYDVKM. This CDR3 contains 16 residues. With 3 bases clipped from V and 5 bases from J, the junction kept 7 bases outside the gene matches. CDR3 coding DNA: TGTGCCAGCAGTTTCCCACTAGCGGGAGAGGTAGATACGCAGTATTTT. Translation gives CASSFPLAGEVDTQYF.

The J gene is TRBJ2-7, the V gene TRBV7-3, with TRBD2 matching 7 bases. The CDR3 loop spans 14 amino acids. Germline CDR1 is SGHTA and CDR2 is FQGTGA. Losses at the gene ends were 2 bases for V and 7 bases for J; bases not matched to a gene: 8. The CDR3 coding sequence is TGTGCCAGCAGCTTACAGCGGGAATCACGGGAGCAGTACTTC. This encodes CASSLQRESREQYF.

V usage is TRBV6-5 and J usage is TRBJ2-3; TRBD2 matches at 14 bases. Germline V gives CDR1 MNHEY, CDR2 SVGAGI. Trimming removed 6 bases from V and 4 bases from J; junction bases left unmatched: 6. The CDR3 covers 16 residues. The CDR3 spells CASSKGLAGAADTQYF. The CDR3 DNA sequence: TGTGCCAGCAGCAAGGGACTAGCGGGAGCGGCAGATACGCAGTATTTT.

The chain carries TRBV5-5 and TRBJ2-2, with D possibly being TRBD2 (6 bases). This CDR3 comprises 15 residues. V dropped 2 bases and J dropped 5 bases, with 13 bases sitting between them. Germline V lookup: CDR1 SGHKS, CDR2 YYEKEE (reference sequence). CDR3 residues: CASSFRDSHTGELFF. Here the CDR3 DNA reads TGTGCCAGCAGCTTCCGGGACTCCCATACCGGGGAGCTGTTTTTT.

This clonotype was observed a handful of times. The V gene is TRBV28, the J gene TRBJ2-7; possibly TRBD2 for D (5 bases). Germline-derived CDR1 and CDR2 are MDHEN and SYDVKM. The CDR3 is 12 amino acids. Trimming removed 4 bases from V and 6 bases from J, with 10 bases in between. Here the CDR3 DNA reads TGTGCCAGCAGTTCCACCAGCGGCGAGCAGTACTTC. It is translated as CASSSTSGEQYF.

This clonotype was detected many times. The V call is TRBV5-4, the J call TRBJ2-3; the match to TRBD1 covers 10 bases. CDR3 length: 13 amino acids. Germline CDR1 and CDR2: SGHNT and YYREEE (reference sequence). J lost 5 bases, V lost 3 bases, and 0 bases had no gene match. This CDR3 is CASSWTGGDTQYF. For the CDR3, the DNA is TGTGCCAGCAGCTGGACAGGGGGAGATACGCAGTATTTT.

This clonotype was counted only a few times. The chain has TRBV2 and TRBJ2-1, with 7 nucleotides matching TRBD1. The CDR3 loop spans 14 amino acids. Germline CDR1 reads SNHLY; CDR2 reads FYNNEI. V shed 4 bases and J 3 bases; nucleotides not matched to a gene: 3. The CDR3 region is CASSARGNYNEQFF. Written as DNA, the CDR3 is TGTGCCAGCAGTGCCAGGGGGAACTACAATGAGCAGTTCTTC.

This clonotype occurred many times. The genes are TRBV6-5 and TRBJ2-2; possibly TRBD1 for D (5 bases). Between the trimmed V and J ends, which lost 6 bases and 0 bases, there was a span of 14 bases. Germline V gene lookup returns CDR1 MNHEY and CDR2 SVGAGI. The CDR3 length is 16 residues. The CDR3 nucleotides are TGTGCCAGCAGATCCCCAGGGTATCCGAACACCGGGGAGCTGTTTTTT. Protein sequence: CASRSPGYPNTGELFF.